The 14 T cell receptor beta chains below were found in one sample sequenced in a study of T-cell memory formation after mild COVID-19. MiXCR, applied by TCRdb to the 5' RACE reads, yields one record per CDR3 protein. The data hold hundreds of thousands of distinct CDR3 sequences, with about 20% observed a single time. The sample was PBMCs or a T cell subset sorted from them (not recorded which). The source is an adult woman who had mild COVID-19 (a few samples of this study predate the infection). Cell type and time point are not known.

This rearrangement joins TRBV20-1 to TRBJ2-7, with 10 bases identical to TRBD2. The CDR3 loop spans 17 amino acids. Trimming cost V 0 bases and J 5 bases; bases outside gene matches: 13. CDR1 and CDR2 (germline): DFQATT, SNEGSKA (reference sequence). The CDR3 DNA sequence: TGCAGTGCTAGAGACCTGAAAAGGGCTAGCGGGAGCAACGAGCAGTACTTC. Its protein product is CSARDLKRASGSNEQYF.

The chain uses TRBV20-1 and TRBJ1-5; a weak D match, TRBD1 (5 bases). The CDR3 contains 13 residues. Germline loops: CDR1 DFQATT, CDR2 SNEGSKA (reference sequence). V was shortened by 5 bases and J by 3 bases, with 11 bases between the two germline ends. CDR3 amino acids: CSASRQYNQPQHF. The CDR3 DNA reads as TGCAGTGCTTCCAGACAGTACAATCAGCCCCAGCATTTT.

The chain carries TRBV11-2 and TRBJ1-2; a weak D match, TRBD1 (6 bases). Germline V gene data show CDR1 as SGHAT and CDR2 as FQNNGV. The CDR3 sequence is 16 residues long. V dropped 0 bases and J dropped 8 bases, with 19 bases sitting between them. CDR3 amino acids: CASSLDLGGGWMGYTF. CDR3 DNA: TGTGCCAGCAGCTTAGATCTCGGGGGCGGGTGGATGGGCTACACCTTC.

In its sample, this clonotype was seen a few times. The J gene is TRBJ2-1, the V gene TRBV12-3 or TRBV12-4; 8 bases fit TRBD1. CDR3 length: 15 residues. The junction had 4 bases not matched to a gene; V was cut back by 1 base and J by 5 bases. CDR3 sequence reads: CASSLVQGGNNEQFF. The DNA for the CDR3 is TGTGCCAGCAGTTTAGTACAGGGGGGTAACAATGAGCAGTTCTTC.

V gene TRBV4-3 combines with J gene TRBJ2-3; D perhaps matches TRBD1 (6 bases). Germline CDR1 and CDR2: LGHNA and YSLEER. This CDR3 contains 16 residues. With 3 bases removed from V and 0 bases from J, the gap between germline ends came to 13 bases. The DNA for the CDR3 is TGCGCCAGCAGCCACCTTAAAGGGGGAAGCACAGATACGCAGTATTTT. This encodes CASSHLKGGSTDTQYF.

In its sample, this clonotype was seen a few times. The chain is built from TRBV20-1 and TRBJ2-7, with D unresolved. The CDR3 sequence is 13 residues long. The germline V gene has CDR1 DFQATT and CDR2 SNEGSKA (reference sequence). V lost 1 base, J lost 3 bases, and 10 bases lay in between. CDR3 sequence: CSARVPVGYEQYF. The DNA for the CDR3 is TGCAGTGCTAGAGTGCCCGTGGGCTACGAGCAGTACTTC.

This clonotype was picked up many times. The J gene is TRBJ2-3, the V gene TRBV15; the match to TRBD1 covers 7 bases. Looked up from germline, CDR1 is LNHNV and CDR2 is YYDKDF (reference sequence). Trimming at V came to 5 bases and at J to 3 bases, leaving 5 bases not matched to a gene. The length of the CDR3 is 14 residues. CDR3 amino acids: CATSRTGETDTQYF. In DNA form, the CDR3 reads TGTGCCACCAGCCGTACAGGGGAAACAGATACGCAGTATTTT.

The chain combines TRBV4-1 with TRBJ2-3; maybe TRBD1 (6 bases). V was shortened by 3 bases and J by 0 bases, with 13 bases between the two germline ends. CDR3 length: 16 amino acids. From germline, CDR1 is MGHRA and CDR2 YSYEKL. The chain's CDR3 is CASSQSGQPSTDTQYF. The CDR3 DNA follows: TGCGCCAGCAGCCAGTCTGGACAGCCGAGCACAGATACGCAGTATTTT.

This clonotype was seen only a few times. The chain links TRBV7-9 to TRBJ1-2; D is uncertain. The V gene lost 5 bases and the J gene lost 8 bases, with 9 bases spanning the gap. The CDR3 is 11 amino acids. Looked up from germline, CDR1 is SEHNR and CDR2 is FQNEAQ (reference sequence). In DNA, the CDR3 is TGTGCCAGCAGCCTTCTTACAGGCTACACCTTC. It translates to CASSLLTGYTF.

In DNA, the CDR3 is TGCAGTGGGGCGGGGGACGGCTATGGCTACACCTTC. Amino acids: CSGAGDGYGYTF. J is TRBJ1-2 and V is TRBV20-1, with D tentatively TRBD1 (5 bases). The germline V and J ends were trimmed by 7 bases and 4 bases, with 13 bases remaining between them. This CDR3 has 12 amino acids. Germline V gene lookup returns CDR1 DFQATT and CDR2 SNEGSKA (reference sequence).

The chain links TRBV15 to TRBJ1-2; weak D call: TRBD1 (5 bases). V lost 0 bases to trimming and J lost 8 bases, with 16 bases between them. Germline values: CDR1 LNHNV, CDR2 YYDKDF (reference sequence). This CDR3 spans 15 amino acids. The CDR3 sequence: CATSRDQPGTRGYTF. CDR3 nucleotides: TGTGCCACCAGCAGAGATCAACCAGGGACGCGCGGCTACACCTTC.

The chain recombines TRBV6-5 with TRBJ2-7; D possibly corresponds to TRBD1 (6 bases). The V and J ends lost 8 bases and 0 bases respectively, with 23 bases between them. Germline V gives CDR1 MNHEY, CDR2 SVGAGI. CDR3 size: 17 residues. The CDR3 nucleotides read TGTGCCAGCGCGTCCCAGTGGGGGCCCGAGCCCTCCTACGAGCAGTACTTC. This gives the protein CASASQWGPEPSYEQYF.

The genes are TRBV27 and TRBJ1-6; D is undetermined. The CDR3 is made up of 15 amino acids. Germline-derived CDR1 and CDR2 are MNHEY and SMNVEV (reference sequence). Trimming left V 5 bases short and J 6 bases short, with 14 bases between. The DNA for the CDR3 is TGTGCCAGCAGTCTCGGAACAAAGGGTAATTCACCCCTCCACTTT. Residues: CASSLGTKGNSPLHF.

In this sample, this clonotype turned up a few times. This CDR3 reads CASSVAPGGRGYEQYF. CDR3 in DNA: TGTGCCAGCAGCGTAGCCCCGGGGGGCAGGGGCTACGAGCAGTACTTC. V usage is TRBV9 and J usage is TRBJ2-7; weak D call: TRBD2 (7 bases). The CDR3 sequence is 16 residues long. V dropped 0 bases and J dropped 3 bases, with 16 bases sitting between them. Germline CDR1 SGDLS, CDR2 YYNGEE.